The sequence of this T cell receptor beta chain was determined in a study of T cells in localized non-small cell lung cancer. Study outcomes and limitations: Sequencing was restricted to one tumor region; therefore, heterogeneity remains possible. Longer overall survival associated with higher blood T cell density; shorter survival with higher adjacent-lung clonality. Of the tissues analyzed, uninvolved adjacent lung showed maximal T cell clonality, greater than tumor.

Regarding this clone: The antigen is undetermined.

The protocol was immunoSEQ multiplex PCR, while the TCRdb copy is restricted to in-frame clones and leaves out a portion. The sample shows 55,000 or so clones, over 60% of them seen only once. Sequencing used PBMCs, obtained before any cancer treatment. The sequence was obtained from a woman aged 40-69 years with stage II lung adenocarcinoma.

Here the CDR3 reads CASSFGEANYGYTF. CDR3 in DNA: TGTGCCAGCAGCTTCGGGGAAGCTAACTATGGCTACACCTTC. The V gene is TRBV7-2, the J gene TRBJ1-2, with unresolved D. V gave up 3 bases and J gave up 0 bases, with 8 bases separating them. CDR3 length: 14 residues. CDR1 and CDR2 (germline): SGHTA, FQGNSA.